A selection of T cell receptor beta chains follows, all from one sample in a study of patients and donors after allogeneic stem cell transplantation. TCRdb called the RT-PCR reads again in MiXCR, with one record for every CDR3 protein. The sample holds some 87,000 distinct CDR3 sequences, around 48% seen once. Sequencing used blood, either unsorted or a sorted T cell fraction (not recorded which). The receptors derive from a human donor who was either an allogeneic HSCT recipient or a stem cell or donor lymphocyte infusion donor (not recorded which). It is not recorded whose cells these are; they may come from a transplant donor. Each CDR3 is given with its conserved first and last residue. Each record gives: clone size, J gene, D gene, V gene, CDR3 protein, CDR3 DNA. A D gene is named only where the DNA matches it firmly. Size values are once, few and many counts, or a class for expanded clones, and some rows have none.

size: -
J: TRBJ1-3
D: -
V: TRBV28
CDR3: CASSFGGGNSGNTIYF
DNA: TGTGCCAGCAGTTTCGGGGGCGGAAACTCTGGAAACACCATATATTTT

size: few
J: TRBJ1-2
D: TRBD1
V: TRBV27
CDR3: CASRTYTGGWSYGYTF
DNA: TGTGCCAGCAGGACATATACAGGGGGTTGGAGCTATGGCTACACCTTC

size: once
J: TRBJ1-1
D: -
V: TRBV12-5
CDR3: CASGPTGTPSGTEAFF
DNA: TGTGCTAGTGGGCCAACCGGGACCCCAAGCGGCACTGAAGCTTTCTTT

size: -
J: TRBJ1-2
D: -
V: TRBV6-2/TRBV6-3
CDR3: CASSYPGEYTF
DNA: TGTGCCAGCAGTTATCCTGGAGAATACACCTTC

size: -
J: TRBJ1-2
D: -
V: TRBV6-5
CDR3: CASSYGQRGVYGYTF
DNA: TGTGCCAGCAGTTACGGACAGAGGGGGGTCTATGGCTACACCTTC

size: -
J: TRBJ1-1
D: TRBD1
V: TRBV5-1
CDR3: CASSGTGGDRNTEAFF
DNA: TGCGCCAGCAGCGGAACAGGGGGCGATAGGAACACTGAAGCTTTCTTT

size: -
J: TRBJ2-5
D: -
V: TRBV28
CDR3: CASRQANRVTAEYF
DNA: TGTGCCAGCCGACAAGCTAACAGGGTAACGGCTGAGTACTTC

size: once
J: TRBJ1-1
D: -
V: TRBV3-1
CDR3: CASRPLQGLKGTEAFF
DNA: TGTGCCAGCCGACCTTTACAGGGCCTAAAGGGCACTGAAGCTTTCTTT

size: -
J: TRBJ1-5
D: TRBD1
V: TRBV29-1
CDR3: CSVGGQGNQPQHF
DNA: TGCAGCGTTGGGGGACAGGGCAATCAGCCCCAGCATTTT

size: -
J: TRBJ2-5
D: -
V: TRBV28
CDR3: CASLDSSLAQETQYF
DNA: TGTGCCAGCCTAGACAGCTCCTTAGCCCAAGAGACCCAGTACTTC

size: -
J: TRBJ2-2
D: TRBD2
V: TRBV4-1
CDR3: CASSLGTSGSKTGELFF
DNA: TGCGCCAGCAGCCTAGGGACTAGCGGGAGTAAAACCGGGGAGCTGTTTTTT

size: -
J: TRBJ1-6
D: -
V: TRBV9
CDR3: CASSVDPSSYNSPLHF
DNA: TGTGCCAGCAGCGTAGACCCGAGCTCCTATAATTCACCCCTCCACTTT

size: -
J: TRBJ1-1
D: -
V: TRBV20-1
CDR3: CSARVRVNTEAFF
DNA: TGCAGTGCTAGAGTAAGGGTGAACACTGAAGCTTTCTTT

size: once
J: TRBJ2-1
D: -
V: TRBV10-3
CDR3: CAATGDSYNEQFF
DNA: TGTGCCGCGACGGGAGACTCCTACAATGAGCAGTTCTTC

size: many
J: TRBJ1-1
D: -
V: TRBV9
CDR3: CASKEGDWNTEAFF
DNA: TGTGCCAGCAAGGAGGGGGACTGGAACACTGAAGCTTTCTTT

size: -
J: TRBJ1-1
D: TRBD1
V: TRBV3-1
CDR3: CASSQLRDSINTEAFF
DNA: TGTGCCAGCAGCCAACTACGGGACAGTATTAACACTGAAGCTTTCTTT

size: -
J: TRBJ1-1
D: -
V: TRBV10-3
CDR3: CAISVETRLNTEAFF
DNA: TGTGCCATCAGCGTAGAAACAAGATTGAACACTGAAGCTTTCTTT

size: few
J: TRBJ1-1
D: -
V: TRBV29-1
CDR3: CSVVTASRGGTEAFF
DNA: TGCAGCGTTGTAACCGCTTCGAGGGGGGGCACTGAAGCTTTCTTT

size: -
J: TRBJ1-1
D: -
V: TRBV12-3/TRBV12-4
CDR3: CASSLLEPPEAFF
DNA: TGTGCCAGCAGTTTACTGGAGCCTCCTGAAGCTTTCTTT

size: -
J: TRBJ2-3
D: TRBD1
V: TRBV20-1
CDR3: CSAEQDRTDTQYF
DNA: TGCAGTGCGGAGCAGGACAGGACAGATACGCAGTATTTT

size: -
J: TRBJ2-7
D: -
V: TRBV12-3/TRBV12-4
CDR3: CASSEGRGFTYEQYF
DNA: TGTGCCAGCAGCGAGGGCCGCGGCTTTACCTACGAGCAGTACTTC

size: -
J: TRBJ2-6
D: -
V: TRBV9
CDR3: CASSPRGSGANVLTF
DNA: TGTGCCAGCAGCCCCAGGGGTTCTGGGGCCAACGTCCTGACTTTC

size: -
J: TRBJ1-2
D: -
V: TRBV3-1
CDR3: CASSQDRDSRTF
DNA: TGTGCCAGCAGCCAAGATCGTGACTCACGTACGTTC

size: once
J: TRBJ2-2
D: TRBD1
V: TRBV5-1
CDR3: CASSGRDRGLTGELFF
DNA: TGCGCCAGCAGCGGCCGGGACAGGGGGCTCACCGGGGAGCTGTTTTTT

size: few
J: TRBJ1-2
D: -
V: TRBV12-3/TRBV12-4
CDR3: CASSLEWGRGYTF
DNA: TGTGCCAGCAGCCTTGAATGGGGCCGGGGCTACACCTTC

size: -
J: TRBJ1-2
D: TRBD1
V: TRBV12-3/TRBV12-4
CDR3: CASSLAPGGNYGYTF
DNA: TGTGCCAGCAGTTTAGCCCCAGGGGGGAACTATGGCTACACCTTC

size: -
J: TRBJ2-1
D: -
V: TRBV14
CDR3: CASSQDTPPPQFF
DNA: TGTGCCAGCAGCCAAGATACCCCGCCGCCGCAGTTCTTC

size: -
J: TRBJ1-1
D: -
V: TRBV3-1
CDR3: CASSHFKADEAFF
DNA: TGTGCCAGCAGCCATTTTAAAGCGGATGAAGCTTTCTTT

size: few
J: TRBJ1-1
D: -
V: TRBV9
CDR3: CASSVDPLGTEAFF
DNA: TGTGCCAGCAGCGTAGACCCCTTAGGCACTGAAGCTTTCTTT

size: -
J: TRBJ1-3
D: -
V: TRBV12-3/TRBV12-4
CDR3: CASRGVVSGNTIYF
DNA: TGTGCCAGCAGGGGCGTAGTCTCTGGAAACACCATATATTTT

size: few
J: TRBJ1-2
D: TRBD1
V: TRBV6-5
CDR3: CASRGTGGYGYTF
DNA: TGTGCCAGCAGAGGGACAGGGGGCTATGGCTACACCTTC

size: -
J: TRBJ1-2
D: TRBD1
V: TRBV4-2
CDR3: CASSQTDGTELYGYTF
DNA: TGTGCCAGCAGCCAGACCGACGGGACAGAGCTCTATGGCTACACCTTC

size: few
J: TRBJ1-5
D: -
V: TRBV2
CDR3: CASRVDSNQPQHF
DNA: TGTGCCAGCAGGGTTGACAGCAATCAGCCCCAGCATTTT

size: -
J: TRBJ2-7
D: TRBD2
V: TRBV20-1
CDR3: CSASPLAGVVYEQYF
DNA: TGCAGTGCTAGTCCACTAGCGGGAGTTGTTTACGAGCAGTACTTC

size: -
J: TRBJ2-2
D: TRBD2
V: TRBV9
CDR3: CASSVGLAVNTGELFF
DNA: TGTGCCAGCAGCGTAGGACTAGCGGTGAACACCGGGGAGCTGTTTTTT

size: -
J: TRBJ1-1
D: -
V: TRBV28
CDR3: CASSSSPLARAFF
DNA: TGTGCCAGCAGTTCGTCACCACTAGCCCGAGCTTTCTTT

size: once
J: TRBJ1-3
D: -
V: TRBV7-2
CDR3: CASRGVGNTIYF
DNA: TGTGCCAGCAGGGGGGTCGGAAACACCATATATTTT

size: -
J: TRBJ1-1
D: -
V: TRBV7-9
CDR3: CASSHMEAFF
DNA: TGTGCCAGCAGCCACATGGAAGCTTTCTTT

size: -
J: TRBJ1-6
D: -
V: TRBV6-5
CDR3: CASSHPSLPPLHF
DNA: TGTGCCAGCAGCCATCCGTCCCTTCCACCCCTCCACTTT

size: -
J: TRBJ1-2
D: -
V: TRBV12-3/TRBV12-4
CDR3: CASRPGFDSENGYTF
DNA: TGTGCCAGCAGGCCCGGGTTTGACAGCGAGAATGGCTACACCTTC

size: -
J: TRBJ2-7
D: TRBD1
V: TRBV7-9
CDR3: CASSLGQPNSYEQYF
DNA: TGTGCCAGCAGCTTGGGACAGCCGAACTCCTACGAGCAGTACTTC